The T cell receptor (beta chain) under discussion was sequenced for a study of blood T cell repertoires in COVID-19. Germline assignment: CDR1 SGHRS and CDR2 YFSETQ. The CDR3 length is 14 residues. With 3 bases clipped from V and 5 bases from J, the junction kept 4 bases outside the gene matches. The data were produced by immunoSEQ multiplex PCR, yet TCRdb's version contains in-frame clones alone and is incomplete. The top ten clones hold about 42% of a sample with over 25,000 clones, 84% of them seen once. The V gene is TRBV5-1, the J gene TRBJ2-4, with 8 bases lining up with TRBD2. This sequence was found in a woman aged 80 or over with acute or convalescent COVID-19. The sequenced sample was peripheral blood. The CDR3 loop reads CASSSGGAQNIQYF. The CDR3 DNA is TGCGCCAGCAGCTCCGGGGGGGCCCAAAACATTCAGTACTTC.